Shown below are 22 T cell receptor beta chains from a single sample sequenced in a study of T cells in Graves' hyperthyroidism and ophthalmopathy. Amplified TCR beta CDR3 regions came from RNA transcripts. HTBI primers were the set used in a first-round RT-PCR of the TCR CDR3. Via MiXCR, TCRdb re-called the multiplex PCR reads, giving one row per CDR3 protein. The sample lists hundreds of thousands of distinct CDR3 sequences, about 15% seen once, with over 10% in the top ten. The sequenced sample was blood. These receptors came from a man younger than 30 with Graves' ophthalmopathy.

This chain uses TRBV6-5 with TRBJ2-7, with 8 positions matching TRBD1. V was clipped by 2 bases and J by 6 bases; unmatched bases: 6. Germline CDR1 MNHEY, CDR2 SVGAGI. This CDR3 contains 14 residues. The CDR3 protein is CASSYTGTGGEQYF. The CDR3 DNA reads TGTGCCAGCAGTTACACGGGGACAGGTGGCGAGCAGTACTTC.

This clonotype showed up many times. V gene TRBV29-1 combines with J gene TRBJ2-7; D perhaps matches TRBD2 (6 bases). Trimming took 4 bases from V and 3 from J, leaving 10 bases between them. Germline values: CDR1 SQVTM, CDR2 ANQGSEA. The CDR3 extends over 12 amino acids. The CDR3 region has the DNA TGCAGCGTTGCCGGGACTGGCTACGAGCAGTACTTC. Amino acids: CSVAGTGYEQYF.

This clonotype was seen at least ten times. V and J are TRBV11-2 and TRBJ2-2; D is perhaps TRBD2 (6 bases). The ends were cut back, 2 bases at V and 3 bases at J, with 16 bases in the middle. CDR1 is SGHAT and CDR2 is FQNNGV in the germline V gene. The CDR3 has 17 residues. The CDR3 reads CASSLTGTGDDTGELFF. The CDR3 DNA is TGTGCCAGCAGCTTAACGGGGACGGGAGATGACACCGGGGAGCTGTTTTTT. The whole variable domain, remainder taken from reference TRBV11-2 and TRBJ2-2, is EAGVAQSPRYKIIEKRQSVAFWCNPISGHATLYWYQQILGQGPKLLIQFQNNGVVDDSQLPKDRFSAERLKGVDSTLKIQPAKLEDSAVYLCASSLTGTGDDTGELFFGEGSRLTVL.

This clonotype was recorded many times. CDR3 nucleotides: TGTGCCAGCAGCACCACTAGCGGGGGACCTTACGAGCAGTACTTC. Translated: CASSTTSGGPYEQYF. The chain combines TRBV7-2 with TRBJ2-7; 11 bases line up with TRBD2. The CDR3 covers 15 residues. CDR1 is SGHTA and CDR2 is FQGNSA in the germline V gene. V gave up 5 bases and J gave up 4 bases; unmatched junction bases: 7.

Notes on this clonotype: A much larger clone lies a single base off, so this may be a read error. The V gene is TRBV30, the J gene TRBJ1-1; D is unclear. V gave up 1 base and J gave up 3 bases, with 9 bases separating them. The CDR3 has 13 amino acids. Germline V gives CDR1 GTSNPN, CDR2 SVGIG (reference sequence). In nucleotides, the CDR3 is TGTGCCTGGAGTGCGTTTGAGGACACTGAAGCTTTCTTT. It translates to CAWSAFEDTEAFF.

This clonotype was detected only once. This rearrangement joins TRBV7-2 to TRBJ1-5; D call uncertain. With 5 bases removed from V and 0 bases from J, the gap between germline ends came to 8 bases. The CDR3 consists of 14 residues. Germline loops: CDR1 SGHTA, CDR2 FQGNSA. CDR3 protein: CASSPSYSNQPQHF. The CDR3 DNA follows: TGTGCCAGCAGCCCGAGTTATAGCAATCAGCCCCAGCATTTT.

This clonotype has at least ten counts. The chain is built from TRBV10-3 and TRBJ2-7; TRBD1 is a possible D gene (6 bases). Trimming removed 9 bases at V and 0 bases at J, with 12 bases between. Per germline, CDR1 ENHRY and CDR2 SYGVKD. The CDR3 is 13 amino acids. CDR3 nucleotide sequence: TGTGCCATTTCCCGGGACACCTCCTACGAGCAGTACTTC. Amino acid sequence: CAISRDTSYEQYF.

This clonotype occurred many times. CDR3 region: CAWSVGGGGYNEQFF. CDR3 in DNA: TGTGCCTGGAGTGTAGGAGGCGGGGGGTACAATGAGCAGTTCTTC. V gene TRBV30 combines with J gene TRBJ2-1; TRBD2 matches at 8 bases. The CDR3 runs 15 residues. Germline V lookup: CDR1 GTSNPN, CDR2 SVGIG (reference sequence). Losses at the gene ends were 0 bases for V and 4 bases for J; bases not matched to a gene: 5.

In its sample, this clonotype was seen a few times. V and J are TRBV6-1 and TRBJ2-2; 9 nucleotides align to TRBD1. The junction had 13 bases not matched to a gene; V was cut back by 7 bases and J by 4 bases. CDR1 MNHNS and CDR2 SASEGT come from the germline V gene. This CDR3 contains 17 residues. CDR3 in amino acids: CASTGWRDREITGELFF. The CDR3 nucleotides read TGTGCCAGCACGGGGTGGAGGGACAGGGAGATCACCGGGGAGCTGTTTTTT.

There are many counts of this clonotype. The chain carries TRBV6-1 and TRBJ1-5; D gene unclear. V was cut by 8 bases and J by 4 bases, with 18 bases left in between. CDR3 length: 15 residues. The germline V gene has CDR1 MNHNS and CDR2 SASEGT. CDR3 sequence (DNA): TGTGCCAGCTTGTTTCAGGCCGCGCGGAATCAGCCCCAGCATTTT. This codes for CASLFQAARNQPQHF.

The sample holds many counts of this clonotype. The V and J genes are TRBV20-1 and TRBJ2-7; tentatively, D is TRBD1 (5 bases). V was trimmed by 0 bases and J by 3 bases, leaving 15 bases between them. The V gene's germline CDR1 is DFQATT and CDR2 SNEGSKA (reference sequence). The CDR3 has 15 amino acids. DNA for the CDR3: TGCAGTGCTAGAGAACCAGGGTCCACAAACTACGAGCAGTACTTC. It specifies CSAREPGSTNYEQYF.

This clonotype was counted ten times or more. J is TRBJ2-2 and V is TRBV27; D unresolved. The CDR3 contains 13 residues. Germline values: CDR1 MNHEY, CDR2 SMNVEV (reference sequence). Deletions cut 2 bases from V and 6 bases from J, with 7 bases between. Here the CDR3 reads CASSLSISGELFF. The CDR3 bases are TGTGCCAGCAGTTTAAGCATATCCGGGGAGCTGTTTTTT.

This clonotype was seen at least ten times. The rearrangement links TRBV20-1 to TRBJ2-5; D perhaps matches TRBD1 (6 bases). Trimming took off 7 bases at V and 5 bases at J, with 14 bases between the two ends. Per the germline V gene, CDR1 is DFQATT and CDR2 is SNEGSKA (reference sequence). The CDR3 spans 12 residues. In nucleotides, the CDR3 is TGCAGTGTCCTCGACAGGCGGGAGACCCAGTACTTC. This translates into CSVLDRRETQYF.

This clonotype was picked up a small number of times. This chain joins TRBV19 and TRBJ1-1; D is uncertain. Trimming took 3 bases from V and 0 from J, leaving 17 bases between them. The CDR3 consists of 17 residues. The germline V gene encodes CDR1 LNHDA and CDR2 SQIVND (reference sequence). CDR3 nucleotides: TGTGCCAGTAGTATCCTAGCGGACCGGGTTATGAACACTGAAGCTTTCTTT. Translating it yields CASSILADRVMNTEAFF.

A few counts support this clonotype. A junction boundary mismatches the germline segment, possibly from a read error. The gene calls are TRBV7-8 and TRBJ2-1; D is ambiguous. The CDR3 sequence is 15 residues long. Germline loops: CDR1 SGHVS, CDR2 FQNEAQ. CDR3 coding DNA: TGTGCCAACAGCCCCGTTGTGGGTCCCTACAATGAGCAGTCCTTC. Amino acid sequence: CANSPVVGPYNEQSF.

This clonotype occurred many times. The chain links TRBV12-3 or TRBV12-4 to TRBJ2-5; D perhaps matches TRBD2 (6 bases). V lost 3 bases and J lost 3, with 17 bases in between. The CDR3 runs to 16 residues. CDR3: CASSFWGDVREETQYF. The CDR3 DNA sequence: TGTGCCAGCAGTTTTTGGGGGGATGTCCGAGAAGAGACCCAGTACTTC.

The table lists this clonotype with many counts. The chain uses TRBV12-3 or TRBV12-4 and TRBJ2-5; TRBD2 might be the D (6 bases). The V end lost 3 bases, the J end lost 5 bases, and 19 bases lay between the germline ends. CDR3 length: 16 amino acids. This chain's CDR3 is CASSFRPSDGRETQYF. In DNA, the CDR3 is TGTGCCAGCAGTTTCCGCCCTAGCGACGGTAGGGAGACCCAGTACTTC.

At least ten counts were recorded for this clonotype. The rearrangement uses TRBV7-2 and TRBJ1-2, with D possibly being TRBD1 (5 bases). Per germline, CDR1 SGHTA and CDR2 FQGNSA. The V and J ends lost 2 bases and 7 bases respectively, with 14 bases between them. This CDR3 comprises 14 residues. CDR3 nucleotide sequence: TGTGCCAGCAGCTTACCAACGATTAGGGGTGGCTACACCTTC. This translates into CASSLPTIRGGYTF.

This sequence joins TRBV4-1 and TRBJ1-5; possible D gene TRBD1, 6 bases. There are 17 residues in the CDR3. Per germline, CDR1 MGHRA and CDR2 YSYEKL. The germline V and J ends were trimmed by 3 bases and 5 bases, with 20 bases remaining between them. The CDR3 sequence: CASSHTGTRGPDQPQHF. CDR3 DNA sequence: TGCGCCAGCAGCCACACCGGGACCCGGGGGCCGGATCAGCCCCAGCATTTT.

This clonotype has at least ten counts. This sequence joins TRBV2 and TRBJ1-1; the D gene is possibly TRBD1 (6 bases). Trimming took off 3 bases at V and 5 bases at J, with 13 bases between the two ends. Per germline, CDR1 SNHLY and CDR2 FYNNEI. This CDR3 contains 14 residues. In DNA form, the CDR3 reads TGTGCCAGCAGTGACAGGGGCCCGGGAACTGAAGCTTTCTTT. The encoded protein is CASSDRGPGTEAFF.

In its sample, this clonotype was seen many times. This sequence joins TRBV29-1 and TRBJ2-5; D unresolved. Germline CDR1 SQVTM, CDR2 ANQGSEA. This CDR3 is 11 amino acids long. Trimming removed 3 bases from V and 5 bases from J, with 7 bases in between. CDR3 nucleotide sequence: TGCAGCGTTGAGTTGGGGGAGACCCAGTACTTC. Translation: CSVELGETQYF.

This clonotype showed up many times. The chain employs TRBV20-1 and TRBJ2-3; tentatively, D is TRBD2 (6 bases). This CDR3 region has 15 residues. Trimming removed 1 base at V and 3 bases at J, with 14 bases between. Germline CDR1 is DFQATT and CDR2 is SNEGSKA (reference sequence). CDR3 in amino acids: CSARGTAAGTDTQYF. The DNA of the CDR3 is TGCAGTGCTAGAGGTACAGCGGCGGGGACAGATACGCAGTATTTT.